Only a few counts were recorded for the clone carrying this T cell receptor (beta chain). With V trimmed by 3 bases and J by 1 base, 12 bases remained unmatched. The CDR3 loop spans 17 amino acids. CDR1 is MNHNY and CDR2 is SVGAGI in the germline V gene (reference sequence). This specimen comes from a study of blood T cells in healthy people across ages. Study overall: Every two T cells gave about one barcoded beta molecule via template switching.

Then a second PCR, running roughly 7 to 11 cycles, was carried out with a sample-barcoded 5' primer and a J-beta primer mix. TCRdb analysed the 5' RACE reads with MiXCR anew, one entry per CDR3 protein. The data hold 1.5 million to 2 million distinct CDR3 sequences, with roughly 27% observed a single time. The receptor comes from a woman aged 30 to 39 in good health. V and J are TRBV6-6 and TRBJ2-7; 7 bases are shared with TRBD1. Material: blood. This chain's CDR3 is CASSYSLGRGKSYEQYF. The CDR3 nucleotides are TGTGCCAGCAGTTATTCATTGGGCAGGGGGAAGTCCTACGAGCAGTACTTC.